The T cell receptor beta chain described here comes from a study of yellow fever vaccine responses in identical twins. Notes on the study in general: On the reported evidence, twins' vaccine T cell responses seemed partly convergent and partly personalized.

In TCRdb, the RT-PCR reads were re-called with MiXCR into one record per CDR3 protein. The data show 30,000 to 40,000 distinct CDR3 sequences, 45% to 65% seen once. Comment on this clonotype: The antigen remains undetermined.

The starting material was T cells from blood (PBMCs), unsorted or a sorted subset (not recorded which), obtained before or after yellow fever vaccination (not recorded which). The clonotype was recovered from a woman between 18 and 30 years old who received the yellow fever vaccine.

CDR3 region: CATSEGGYTEAFF. CDR3 bases: TGTGCCACCAGTGAAGGGGGTTACACTGAAGCTTTCTTT. The J gene is TRBJ1-1, the V gene TRBV24-1, with D tentatively TRBD1 (6 bases). This CDR3 comprises 13 residues. CDR1 and CDR2 from the germline V gene are KGHDR and SFDVKD. Deletions cut 4 bases from V and 3 bases from J, with 8 bases between.